The present entry profiles one T cell receptor beta chain with its context. What it binds is unknown. The source of the sample is a study of a mutant IDH1 vaccine in newly diagnosed glioma. In the study overall: Eight vaccinations went to patients in weeks 1, 3, 5, 7, 11, 15, 19, 23. The start of vaccination came 4-6 weeks after radiotherapy alone, or with temozolomide cycles. Therapy received beforehand was radiotherapy, temozolomide, or both, with most patients given both.

Method: immunoSEQ multiplex PCR; TCRdb's copy keeps in-frame clones and lacks some. The sample shows 25,000 to 30,000 clones, less than 90% of them seen only once. Study outcomes and limitations: In 90% to 95% of patients, immune responses induced by the vaccine occurred.

Documented time point: week 23, last vaccination. Doses comprised 300 ug of mutant IDH1 20-mer peptide each, plus topical imiquimod. Trimming pared 0 bases from V and 4 bases from J, leaving 21 bases between. The CDR3 runs 18 residues. Per the germline V gene, CDR1 is LGHNA and CDR2 is YNFKEQ. The TCR sequence derives from a woman between 18 and 29 years old with glioma. The material sequenced was PBMCs, taken from a glioma patient whose treatment included an IDH1 peptide vaccine. The chain is built from TRBV4-2 and TRBJ1-2; D perhaps matches TRBD1 (6 bases). DNA for the CDR3: TGTGCCAGCAGCCAAGAGGGAGGGGGTACATCCGTTGGCTATGGCTACACCTTC. Translation gives CASSQEGGGTSVGYGYTF.